This is a list of T cell receptor beta chains from one sample in a study of CD8 T cells in ankylosing spondylitis. From the 5' RACE reads, TCRdb called clonotypes with MiXCR, one entry per CDR3 protein. Among roughly 220,000 distinct CDR3 sequences listed, approximately 20% were seen once. Source material: blood, either unsorted or a sorted T cell fraction (not recorded which). The origin of the receptors is a male donor with ankylosing spondylitis. Each CDR3 is given with its conserved first and last residue. Clone size is shown for a subset of rows, as once, few, many or a class of expanded clone.

TRBV20-1	14	TRBJ1-2	few	CSARVLTGNYGYTF
TRBV2	14	TRBJ2-7	-	CATHRGTPPYEQYF
TRBV29-1	15	TRBJ2-7	-	CSVRSGWGAFDEQYF
TRBV6-1	15	TRBJ1-1	few	CASSPNTGWNTEAFF
TRBV6-5	14	TRBJ2-3	many	CASSYSAGPDTQYF
TRBV24-1	16	TRBJ2-5	-	CATSDPRTDIKETQYF
TRBV7-9	15	TRBJ2-3	-	CASSSSGISTDTQYF
TRBV21-1	15	TRBJ2-2	-	CASNYFWTSGWELFF
TRBV14	16	TRBJ2-1	once	CASSQAGSGRLNEQFF
TRBV15	14	TRBJ2-2	many	CATSSYEDTGELFF
TRBV24-1	14	TRBJ2-3	many	CATDPGQITDTQYF
TRBV7-9	14	TRBJ2-3	few	CASSPELAGGTQYF
TRBV27	15	TRBJ2-7	-	CASSSPGQGTYEQYF
TRBV24-1	16	TRBJ2-2	-	CATSDLGQGATGELFF
TRBV5-6	15	TRBJ2-1	few	CASSPQPESYNEQFF
TRBV6-5	14	TRBJ2-5	-	CASSYGKLQETQYF
TRBV18	14	TRBJ1-1	few	CASSPPDHPTEAFF
TRBV12-3/TRBV12-4	14	TRBJ2-3	few	CASSLEGTADTQYF
TRBV4-3	19	TRBJ2-3	-	CASSQERLAGGLSTDTQYF
TRBV6-4	14	TRBJ2-1	-	CASSGSAGAGEQFF
TRBV10-3	15	TRBJ2-7	-	CAISGLNTGTYEQYF
TRBV7-3	15	TRBJ2-3	-	CASSRMGLPADTQYF
TRBV28	14	TRBJ1-5	-	CASSNDRFNQPQHF
TRBV28	16	TRBJ2-7	few	CASSTVGGYISYEQYF
TRBV24-1	15	TRBJ2-5	-	CATSDPLAGEETQYF
TRBV4-1	16	TRBJ2-5	few	CASSQDSGGLQETQYF
TRBV7-9	15	TRBJ1-1	few	CASSSLTGVRTEAFF
TRBV3-1	16	TRBJ1-1	few	CASSPSLGEMNTEAFF
TRBV5-6	12	TRBJ2-7	-	CASSFGDSWEYF
TRBV7-3	17	TRBJ1-1	few	CASSFDFPGGDYSEAFF
TRBV27	12	TRBJ1-5	few	CASNTGGQPQHF
TRBV7-9	16	TRBJ2-2	few	CASSSPDVSNTGELFF
TRBV9	13	TRBJ2-5	few	CASSPGSQETQYF
TRBV12-3/TRBV12-4	14	TRBJ2-7	few	CASSLGTDNYEQYF
TRBV6-6	13	TRBJ2-7	-	CASSWDNSYEQYF
TRBV9	17	TRBJ1-1	-	CASSVGGGGTMNTEAFF
TRBV4-1	15	TRBJ1-5	-	CASSQENRGGQPQHF
TRBV29-1	12	TRBJ2-1	few	CSAHPRGSEQFF
TRBV12-3/TRBV12-4	16	TRBJ1-1	-	CASSADGQLENTEAFF
TRBV6-2/TRBV6-3	16	TRBJ1-1	-	CASSYATNDMNTEAFF
TRBV20-1	16	TRBJ2-1	-	CSATSPGARAYNEQFF
TRBV12-3/TRBV12-4	16	TRBJ2-4	many	CASSFGGHPPGNIQYF
TRBV6-1	14	TRBJ1-5	few	CASSLSGGGQPQHF
TRBV12-3/TRBV12-4	15	TRBJ2-7	few	CASSLAASADYEQYF
TRBV3-1	15	TRBJ2-7	few	CASSQARERLYEQYF
TRBV4-1	15	TRBJ2-2	many	CASSHLQGATGELFF
TRBV9	11	TRBJ2-7	few	CASGPGHEQYF
TRBV20-1	15	TRBJ2-1	-	CSARPDREPYNEQFF
TRBV20-1	13	TRBJ2-7	many	CSARLLGTYEQYF
TRBV5-1	15	TRBJ2-7	few	CASSTGQISSYEQYF
TRBV6-1	15	TRBJ1-6	-	CASSEWRTADSPLHF
TRBV12-3/TRBV12-4	14	TRBJ2-1	-	CASNLGEKGNEQFF
TRBV5-6	13	TRBJ2-7	-	CASSPGKGYEQYF